This TCR beta chain appears in the sequencing data of a study of blood T cell repertoires in COVID-19. Across the whole study: Sites across the United States, Italy and Spain contributed samples from acute and convalescent COVID-19. Sample material is recorded as cDNA or gDNA derived from T cells, B-cell-depleted T cells, or PBMCs.

Authors' processing steps: Amplification of reference gene primers was used by the study to estimate nucleated cell counts. Using immunoSEQ multiplex PCR, the repertoire was profiled, and TCRdb retains in-frame clones only, with some absent. The V and J calls and clone size come from that table; D and trimming were worked out from the DNA. This sample yields about 46,000 clones, of which under 95% are seen a single time; 3% to 4% belongs to the top ten. Germline loops: CDR1 SNHLY, CDR2 FYNNEI. The CDR3 has 13 amino acids. Deletions cut 6 bases from V and 1 base from J, with 9 bases between. The sample taken for sequencing was peripheral blood. This clonotype was obtained from a man aged 45-65 years with acute or convalescent COVID-19. J is TRBJ1-2 and V is TRBV2; possibly TRBD1 for D (6 bases). The CDR3 DNA reads as TGTGCCAGCAGGTACAGGGATAACTATGGCTACACCTTC. It encodes CASRYRDNYGYTF.